The clone carrying this T cell receptor beta chain was observed many times. This record belongs to a study of T cells in Graves' hyperthyroidism and ophthalmopathy. TCR beta CDR3 regions were amplified from RNA. HTBI primers were employed in a first-round RT-PCR of the TCR CDR3. Via MiXCR, TCRdb re-called the multiplex PCR reads, giving one row per CDR3 protein. Of 250,000 to 300,000 distinct CDR3 sequences listed, about 14% are singletons. Any patient presenting with uncontrolled infection, other autoimmune disease, pregnancy or lactation was left out. The diagnoses drew upon clinical symptoms, serum thyroxine and TRAb, thyroid ultrasound and orbital computed tomography. Germline V lookup: CDR1 LGHDT, CDR2 YNNKEL (reference sequence). The CDR3 is 13 amino acids. After removal of 7 bases from V and 5 bases from J, the junction contained 5 bases not matched to a gene.

The receptor was isolated from a woman aged 25-40 years with Graves' hyperthyroidism that later progressed to Graves' ophthalmopathy. The source material was blood. The chain uses TRBV3-1 and TRBJ2-5, with TRBD2 matching over 9 bases. The CDR3 nucleotides read TGTGCCAGCACCTTAGCGGGAGAGGAGACCCAGTACTTC. This encodes CASTLAGEETQYF.